The 2 T cell receptor beta chains reported below all come from one sample, sequenced in a study of identifying expanded T cells in peripheral blood. The protocol was immunoSEQ multiplex PCR, while the TCRdb copy is restricted to in-frame clones and leaves out a portion. The sample records 50,000 to 65,000 clones, approximately 83% being singletons. Material for sequencing was blood. Receptors originate from a person between 18 and 70 years old in good health.

The gene calls are TRBV4-2 and TRBJ2-5; D call uncertain. The germline V gene encodes CDR1 LGHNA and CDR2 YNFKEQ. The CDR3 spans 13 residues. Trimming took 0 bases from V and 5 from J, leaving 7 bases between them. The CDR3 bases are TGTGCCAGCAGCCAAGATTCGTGGGAGACCCAGTACTTC. The encoded protein is CASSQDSWETQYF.

This clone was observed once. The rearrangement joins TRBV6-1 to TRBJ1-1; weak D call: TRBD1 (6 bases). CDR1 and CDR2 from the germline V gene are MNHNS and SASEGT. V lost 6 bases and J 6 bases, leaving 17 bases between the germline ends. This CDR3 region has 14 residues. CDR3 sequence: CASSTGGGRPEAFF. The CDR3 DNA follows: TGTGCCAGCAGCACGGGTGGGGGGCGGCCTGAAGCTTTCTTT.